The rows below give T cell receptor beta chains drawn from one sample of a study of OX40 agonist ivuxolimab in advanced cancers. Only in-frame clones appear in the TCRdb table, and some are missing; sequencing was by immunoSEQ multiplex PCR. This table holds about 18,000 clones, around 86% found once. The sequences come from CD4+ or CD8+ T cells sorted from blood, collected in a trial of the OX40 agonist ivuxolimab. The receptors originated from an adult with an advanced solid tumor such as melanoma, head and neck, liver or kidney cancer. Both conserved end residues are part of each CDR3. A D gene is named only where the DNA matches it firmly. Not every row has a clone size; where given, it reads once, few, many or a size class.

abundance	d_gene	v_gene	j_gene	CDR3aa	CDR3nt
-	TRBD2	TRBV29-1	TRBJ2-5	CSVRAGGSQETQYF	TGCAGCGTTCGTGCGGGAGGGAGTCAAGAGACCCAGTACTTC
once	TRBD1	TRBV5-1	TRBJ1-1	CASSPVPGQVSEAFF	TGCGCCAGCAGCCCGGTCCCGGGACAGGTTTCTGAAGCTTTCTTT
-	TRBD1	TRBV2	TRBJ1-1	CASSQGLGGGTEAFF	TGTGCCAGCTCACAGGGGTTAGGGGGAGGCACTGAAGCTTTCTTT
once	-	TRBV9	TRBJ2-7	CASSGGDGYEQYF	TGTGCCAGCAGCGGCGGGGACGGGTACGAGCAGTACTTC
-	-	TRBV4-3	TRBJ1-1	CASSQEPGFAEAFF	TGCGCCAGCAGCCAAGAACCCGGGTTCGCTGAAGCTTTCTTT
-	-	TRBV14	TRBJ1-5	CASSQDGRKRYQPQHF	TGTGCCAGCAGCCAAGACGGCCGAAAGCGGTATCAGCCCCAGCATTTT
-	TRBD2	TRBV28	TRBJ2-7	CASSLGLAGGYEQYF	TGTGCCAGCAGTTTAGGCTTAGCGGGAGGCTACGAGCAGTACTTC
once	TRBD1	TRBV5-4	TRBJ2-3	CASSPWTGGAEDTQYF	TGTGCCAGCAGCCCCTGGACAGGGGGCGCTGAAGATACGCAGTATTTT
-	TRBD2	TRBV30	TRBJ2-3	CAWSFHGLAEANTQYF	TGTGCCTGGAGTTTCCACGGACTAGCGGAGGCGAATACGCAGTATTTT
-	-	TRBV4-3	TRBJ2-1	CASSQDRGTGQQFF	TGCGCCAGCAGCCAAGATAGGGGGACGGGGCAGCAGTTCTTC
-	TRBD2	TRBV29-1	TRBJ2-1	CSVVGSGDEQFF	TGCAGCGTTGTAGGCAGCGGGGATGAGCAGTTCTTC
few	TRBD2	TRBV6-5	TRBJ2-7	CASSYSTSGGVYEQYF	TGTGCCAGCAGTTACTCTACTAGCGGGGGGGTTTACGAGCAGTACTTC
few	-	TRBV4-1	TRBJ2-7	CASRENRVGYEQYF	TGCGCCAGCAGGGAAAACAGGGTAGGTTACGAGCAGTACTTC
-	-	TRBV6-5	TRBJ2-3	CASSLTWSATDTQYF	TGTGCCAGCAGCCTCACTTGGTCGGCCACAGATACGCAGTATTTT
-	TRBD2	TRBV4-1	TRBJ2-3	CASSQASGSTTDTQYF	TGCGCCAGCAGCCAAGCTAGCGGGAGTACCACAGATACGCAGTATTTT
-	-	TRBV28	TRBJ1-5	CASSSTGLGQPQHF	TGTGCCAGCAGTTCCACAGGGTTGGGTCAGCCCCAGCATTTT
-	-	TRBV7-2	TRBJ1-5	CASSLGPYQPQHF	TGTGCCAGCAGCTTAGGACCCTATCAGCCCCAGCATTTT
-	-	TRBV23-1	TRBJ1-5	CAKLPLYQPQHF	TGCGCCAAGCTCCCCTTATATCAGCCCCAGCATTTT
-	-	TRBV2	TRBJ2-1	CASTPTGTYNEQFF	TGTGCCAGCACTCCGACAGGTACCTACAATGAGCAGTTCTTC
once	-	TRBV13	TRBJ1-1	CASSLEDRLEAFF	TGTGCCAGCAGCTTAGAAGACAGGCTCGAAGCTTTCTTT
-	-	TRBV7-3	TRBJ2-1	CASSPPGTLANEQFF	TGTGCCAGCAGCCCCCCCGGGACCCTGGCGAATGAGCAGTTCTTC
-	-	TRBV28	TRBJ2-1	CASSRALLYNEQFF	TGTGCCAGCAGCCGAGCCCTCCTGTACAATGAGCAGTTCTTC
-	-	TRBV2	TRBJ2-7	CASSEVGGASSYEQYF	TGTGCCAGCAGTGAAGTCGGAGGCGCCAGCTCCTACGAGCAGTACTTC
-	-	TRBV4-3	TRBJ2-1	CASSQDGGGSSYNEQFF	TGCGCCAGCAGCCAAGATGGGGGCGGTAGCTCCTACAATGAGCAGTTCTTC
-	TRBD1	TRBV10-3	TRBJ2-2	CAISTGTGPTGELFF	TGTGCCATCAGCACCGGGACAGGGCCCACCGGGGAGCTGTTTTTT
-	-	TRBV27	TRBJ2-1	CASRPGTKNNEQFF	TGTGCCAGCAGGCCCGGGACAAAAAACAATGAGCAGTTCTTC
-	-	TRBV5-1	TRBJ1-1	CASSLGLMNTEAFF	TGCGCCAGCAGCTTAGGACTCATGAACACTGAAGCTTTCTTT